Each of the 5 T cell receptor beta chains below was sequenced from the same sample in a study of blood T cell repertoires in COVID-19. Clones were read by immunoSEQ multiplex PCR, and TCRdb kept only the in-frame ones, dropping some. The sample includes tens of thousands of clones, around 83% of them seen just once. The sequencing input was peripheral blood. Receptor source: a man aged 45-60 years with active COVID-19.

The chain couples TRBV3-1 (or the pseudogene TRBV3-2) to TRBJ2-3; 8 bases align to TRBD1. Germline V gene lookup returns CDR1 LGHDT and CDR2 YNNKEL (reference sequence). The CDR3 consists of 15 residues. The V gene end was trimmed by 0 bases and the J gene end by 3 bases; junction bases not matched to a gene: 2. The CDR3 nucleotides read TGTGCCAGCAGCCAAGACGGGACAGGTACAGATACGCAGTATTTT. Translated: CASSQDGTGTDTQYF.

The rearrangement joins TRBV5-1 to TRBJ2-3; 8 nucleotides line up with TRBD2. Germline values: CDR1 SGHRS, CDR2 YFSETQ. The CDR3 loop spans 14 amino acids. J lost 3 bases, V lost 7 bases, and 7 bases had no gene match. The CDR3 here is CASGPGLVTDTQYF. CDR3 sequence (DNA): TGCGCCAGCGGACCGGGACTAGTAACAGATACGCAGTATTTT.

The genes are TRBV18 and TRBJ1-1, with D tentatively TRBD1 (5 bases). Germline V gene lookup returns CDR1 KGHSH and CDR2 LQKENI. V lost 5 bases, J lost 1 base, and 8 bases lay in between. The CDR3 totals 13 residues. CDR3 coding DNA: TGTGCCAGCTCATACGACAGGAACACTGAAGCTTTCTTT. This gives the protein CASSYDRNTEAFF.

The chain joins TRBV19 to TRBJ2-5, with 7 bases identical to TRBD2. Trimming cost V 4 bases and J 2 bases; bases outside gene matches: 4. Germline CDR1 and CDR2: LNHDA and SQIVND (reference sequence). The CDR3 runs to 14 residues. CDR3 region: CASSTRGVQETQYF. In DNA form, the CDR3 reads TGTGCCAGTAGTACTCGGGGGGTTCAAGAGACCCAGTACTTC.

The chain employs TRBV6-1 and TRBJ1-5; D might be TRBD1 (6 bases). Trimming took 1 base from V and 7 from J, leaving 14 bases between them. This CDR3 has 15 residues. Germline loops: CDR1 MNHNS, CDR2 SASEGT. The CDR3, as DNA: TGTGCCAGCAGTGAAGACAGGGTAATCAGGCAGCCCCAGCATTTT. It encodes CASSEDRVIRQPQHF.